This T cell receptor (beta chain) was sequenced for a study of T-cell reconstitution after alpha-beta-depleted transplantation in children. This clonotype occurred many times. Preparation of the TCRbeta library was carried out with unique molecular identifiers. TCRdb re-called the PCR reads through MiXCR, storing one row per CDR3 protein. Of 190,000 or so distinct CDR3 sequences in the sample, around 7% are singletons; the top ten hold 3% to 3.5%. The CDR3 sequence is 14 residues long. Germline CDR1 is SQVTM and CDR2 is ANQGSEA. With 4 bases clipped from V and 4 bases from J, the junction kept 3 bases outside the gene matches.

The chain combines TRBV29-1 with TRBJ2-5; 13 bases agree with TRBD2. Sequenced material: PBMCs from the stem cell graft donor, taken from the stem cell graft. The sequence was collected from a human donor who donated a stem cell graft to a child with Wiskott-Aldrich syndrome. The CDR3 nucleotides read TGCAGCGTTGGCCGACTAGCGGGAGGAGAGACCCAGTACTTC. Residues: CSVGRLAGGETQYF.